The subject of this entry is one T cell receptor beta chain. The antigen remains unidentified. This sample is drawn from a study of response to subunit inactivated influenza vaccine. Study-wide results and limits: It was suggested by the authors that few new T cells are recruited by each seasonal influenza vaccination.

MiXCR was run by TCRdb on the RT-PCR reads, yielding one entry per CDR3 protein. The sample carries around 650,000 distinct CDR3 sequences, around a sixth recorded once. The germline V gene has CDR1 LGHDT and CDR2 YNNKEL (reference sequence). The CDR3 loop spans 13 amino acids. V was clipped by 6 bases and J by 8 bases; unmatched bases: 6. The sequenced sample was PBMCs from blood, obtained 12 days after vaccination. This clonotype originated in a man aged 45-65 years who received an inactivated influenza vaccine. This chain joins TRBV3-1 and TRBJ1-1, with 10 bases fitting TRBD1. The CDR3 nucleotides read TGTGCCAGCAGGACCGGGACAGGGGCCGAAGCTTTCTTT. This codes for CASRTGTGAEAFF.